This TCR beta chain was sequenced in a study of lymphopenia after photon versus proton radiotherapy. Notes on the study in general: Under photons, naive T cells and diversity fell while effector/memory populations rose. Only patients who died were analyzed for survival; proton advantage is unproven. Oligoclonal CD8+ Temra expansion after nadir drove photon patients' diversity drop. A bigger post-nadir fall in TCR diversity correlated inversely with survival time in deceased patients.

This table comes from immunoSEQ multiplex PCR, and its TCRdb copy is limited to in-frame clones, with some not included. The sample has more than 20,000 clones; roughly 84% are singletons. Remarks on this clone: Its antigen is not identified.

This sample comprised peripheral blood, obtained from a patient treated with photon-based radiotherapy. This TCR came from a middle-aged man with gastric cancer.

The CDR3 here is CASSLGMAGGQYF. The CDR3 DNA follows: TGTGCCAGCAGCTTAGGTATGGCCGGTGGGCAGTACTTC. This chain links TRBV7-2 with TRBJ2-7; D gene uncertain. Germline CDR1 is SGHTA and CDR2 is FQGNSA. This CDR3 spans 13 amino acids. V gave up 1 base and J gave up 9 bases, with 13 bases separating them.